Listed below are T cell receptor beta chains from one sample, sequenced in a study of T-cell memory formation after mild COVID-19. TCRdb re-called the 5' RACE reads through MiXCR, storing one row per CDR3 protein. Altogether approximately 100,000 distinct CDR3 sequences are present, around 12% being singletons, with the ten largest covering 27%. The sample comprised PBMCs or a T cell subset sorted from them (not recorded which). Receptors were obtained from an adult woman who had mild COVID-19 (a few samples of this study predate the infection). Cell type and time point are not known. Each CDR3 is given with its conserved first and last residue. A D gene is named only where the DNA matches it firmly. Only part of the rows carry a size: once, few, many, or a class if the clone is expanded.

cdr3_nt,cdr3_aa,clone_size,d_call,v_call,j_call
TGTGCCAGCAGTACAGGACGCAACGAAGCTTTCTTT,CASSTGRNEAFF,few,-,TRBV6-5,TRBJ1-1
TGCGCCAGCAGCTCTAGCTGGGGGCCTTCCTACGAGCAGTACTTC,CASSSSWGPSYEQYF,many,-,TRBV5-1,TRBJ2-7
TGCAGCGTTGTAGAGGGGGTCCCTACCTACGAGCAGTACTTC,CSVVEGVPTYEQYF,few,-,TRBV29-1,TRBJ2-7
TGTGCCAGCTCACCCCCTCGTCTCCAGGGAGATAATTCACCCCTCCACTTT,CASSPPRLQGDNSPLHF,few,-,TRBV18,TRBJ1-6
TGTGCCAGCAGTTACAGCGCAAAACTGTTTTTT,CASSYSAKLFF,few,-,TRBV6-6,TRBJ1-4
TGTGCCAGCAGGGGCCGGGACCTAATGAACACTGAAGCTTTCTTT,CASRGRDLMNTEAFF,few,-,TRBV5-6,TRBJ1-1
TGTGCCAGCAGCGGGACTAGCGGGGGGGCAGATACGCAGTATTTT,CASSGTSGGADTQYF,-,TRBD2,TRBV9,TRBJ2-3
TGTGCCACCAGCAGAGATCGGCAGGGGCACAATGAGCAGTTCTTC,CATSRDRQGHNEQFF,-,-,TRBV15,TRBJ2-1
TGTGCCAGCAGCGTAGAAGGTCGGCGCGGCACAGATACGCAGTATTTT,CASSVEGRRGTDTQYF,few,-,TRBV9,TRBJ2-3
TGTGCCAGCAGCCTCGGACTAGCGGGAGCGCCATCCTACGAGCAGTACTTC,CASSLGLAGAPSYEQYF,-,TRBD2,TRBV7-2,TRBJ2-7
TGTGCCAGCAGCCAAGCGGGAGTCTTGGACGGCTACACCTTC,CASSQAGVLDGYTF,-,-,TRBV14,TRBJ1-2
TGTGCCAGCAGAGACGGGACAGCCTACGAGCAGTACTTC,CASRDGTAYEQYF,-,TRBD1,TRBV12-3/TRBV12-4,TRBJ2-7
TGTGCCAGCAGTGAAACAGGGGAAACCGGGGAGCTGTTTTTT,CASSETGETGELFF,few,TRBD1,TRBV9,TRBJ2-2
TGCAGTGCTGGGGACGGAGCCTACGAGCAGTACTTC,CSAGDGAYEQYF,-,-,TRBV20-1,TRBJ2-7
TGTGCCAGCAGCCATCCCGTGGGAGCCTCGAGTTCGTACGAGCAGTACTTC,CASSHPVGASSSYEQYF,-,-,TRBV7-9,TRBJ2-7
TGTGCCAGTAGTCTACCTCCGGGACAGGGGGTCTACGAGCAGTACTTC,CASSLPPGQGVYEQYF,few,TRBD1,TRBV19,TRBJ2-7
TGTGCCAGCAGCTTAGCTGGGGACGAGCAGTACTTC,CASSLAGDEQYF,few,-,TRBV7-9,TRBJ2-7
TGTGCCTGGAGTGAACTGAGCTACCCTGGGGCCAACGTCCTGACTTTC,CAWSELSYPGANVLTF,few,-,TRBV30,TRBJ2-6
TGTGCCAGCCGAGGCAGAGCCTACGAGCAGTACTTC,CASRGRAYEQYF,few,-,TRBV12-3/TRBV12-4,TRBJ2-7
TGTGCCTGGAGTGTTCCAGAGCGGGAGTCTGACGAGCAGTACTTC,CAWSVPERESDEQYF,-,TRBD2,TRBV30,TRBJ2-7
TGCGCCAGCAGCCAAGCTAAAATCCGGATGAGCGGGACCAGCTCCTACGAGCAGTACTTC,CASSQAKIRMSGTSSYEQYF,-,TRBD2,TRBV4-3,TRBJ2-7
TGCGCCAGCAGCCAGGAACGACAGGGTGAAGCTTTCTTT,CASSQERQGEAFF,-,TRBD1,TRBV4-1,TRBJ1-1
TGTGCCAGCAGTTACTCGATTGGACTAAGCACAGATACGCAGTATTTT,CASSYSIGLSTDTQYF,-,-,TRBV6-2/TRBV6-3,TRBJ2-3
TGCGCCAGCAGCCAGGGACTAGCGACCTACAATGAGCAGTTCTTC,CASSQGLATYNEQFF,few,TRBD2,TRBV4-3,TRBJ2-1
TGTGCCAGCAGCTTACCGGGGGCGGGTGGCGAGCAGTACTTC,CASSLPGAGGEQYF,many,-,TRBV7-9,TRBJ2-7
TGTGCCAGCAGCCTCCATTTGGCGGGAGGGCTCAACGAGCAGTACTTC,CASSLHLAGGLNEQYF,few,TRBD2,TRBV7-9,TRBJ2-7